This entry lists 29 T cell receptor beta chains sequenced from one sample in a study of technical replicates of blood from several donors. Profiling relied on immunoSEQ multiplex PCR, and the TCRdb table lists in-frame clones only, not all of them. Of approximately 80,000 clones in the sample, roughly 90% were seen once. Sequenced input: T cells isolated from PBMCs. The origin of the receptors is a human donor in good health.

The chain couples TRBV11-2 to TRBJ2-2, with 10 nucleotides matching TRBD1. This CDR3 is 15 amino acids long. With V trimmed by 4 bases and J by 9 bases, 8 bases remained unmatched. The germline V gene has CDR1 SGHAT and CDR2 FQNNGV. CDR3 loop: CASSSSDRGDWELFF. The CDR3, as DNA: TGTGCCAGCAGCTCGTCGGACAGGGGGGATTGGGAGCTGTTTTTT.

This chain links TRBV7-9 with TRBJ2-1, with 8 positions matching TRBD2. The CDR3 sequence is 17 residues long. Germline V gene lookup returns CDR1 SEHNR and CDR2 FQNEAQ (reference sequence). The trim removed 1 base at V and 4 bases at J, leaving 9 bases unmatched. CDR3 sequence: CASSLGPAGDIYNEQFF. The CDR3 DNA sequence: TGTGCCAGCAGCTTAGGTCCAGCGGGGGACATATACAATGAGCAGTTCTTC.

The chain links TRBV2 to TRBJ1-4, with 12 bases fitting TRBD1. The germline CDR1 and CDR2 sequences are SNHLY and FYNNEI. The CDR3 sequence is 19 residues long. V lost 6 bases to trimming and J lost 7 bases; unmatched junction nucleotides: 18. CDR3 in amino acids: CASRGGGTGGTLVGEKLFF. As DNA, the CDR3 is TGTGCCAGCAGGGGTGGGGGGACAGGGGGCACCCTCGTCGGTGAAAAACTGTTTTTT.

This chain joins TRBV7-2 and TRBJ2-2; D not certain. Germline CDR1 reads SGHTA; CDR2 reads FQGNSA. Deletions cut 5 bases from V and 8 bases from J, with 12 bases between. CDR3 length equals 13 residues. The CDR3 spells CASSPNLSGELFF. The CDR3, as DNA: TGTGCCAGCAGCCCGAACCTGAGTGGGGAGCTGTTTTTT.

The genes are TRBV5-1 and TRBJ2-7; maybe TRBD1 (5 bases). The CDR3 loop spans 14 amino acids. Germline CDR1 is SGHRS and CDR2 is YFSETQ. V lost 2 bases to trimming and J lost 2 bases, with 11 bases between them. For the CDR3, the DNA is TGCGCCAGCAGCTTATCAGGGCGTCCCTACGAGCAGTACTTC. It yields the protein CASSLSGRPYEQYF. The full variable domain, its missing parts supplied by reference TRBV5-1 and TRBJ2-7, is KAGVTQTPRYLIKTRGQQVTLSCSPISGHRSVSWYQQTPGQGLQFLFEYFSETQRNKGNFPGRFSGRQFSNSRSEMNVSTLELGDSALYLCASSLSGRPYEQYFGPGTRLTVT.

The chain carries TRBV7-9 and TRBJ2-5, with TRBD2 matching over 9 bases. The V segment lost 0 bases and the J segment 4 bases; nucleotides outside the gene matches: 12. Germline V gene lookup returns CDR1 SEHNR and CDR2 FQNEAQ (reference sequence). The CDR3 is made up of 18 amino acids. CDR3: CASSLAGRLAGKPETQYF. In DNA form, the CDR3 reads TGTGCCAGCAGCTTAGCCGGGCGCCTAGCGGGAAAACCAGAGACCCAGTACTTC.

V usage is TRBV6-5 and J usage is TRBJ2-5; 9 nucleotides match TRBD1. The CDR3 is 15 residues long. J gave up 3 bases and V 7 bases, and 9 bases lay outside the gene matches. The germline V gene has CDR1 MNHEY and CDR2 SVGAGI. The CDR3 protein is CASMVTGGGEETQYF. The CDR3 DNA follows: TGTGCCAGCATGGTAACAGGGGGCGGTGAAGAGACCCAGTACTTC.

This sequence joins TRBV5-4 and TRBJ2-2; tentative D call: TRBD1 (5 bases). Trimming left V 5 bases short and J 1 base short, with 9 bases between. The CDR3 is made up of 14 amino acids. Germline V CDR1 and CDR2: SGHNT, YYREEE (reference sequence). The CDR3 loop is CASRYTGNTGELFF. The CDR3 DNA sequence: TGTGCCAGCAGATATACAGGGAACACCGGGGAGCTGTTTTTT. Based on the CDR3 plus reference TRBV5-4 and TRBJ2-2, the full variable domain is ETGVTQSPTHLIKTRGQQVTLRCSSQSGHNTVSWYQQALGQGPQFIFQYYREEENGRGNFPPRFSGLQFPNYSSELNVNALELDDSALYLCASRYTGNTGELFFGEGSRLTVL.

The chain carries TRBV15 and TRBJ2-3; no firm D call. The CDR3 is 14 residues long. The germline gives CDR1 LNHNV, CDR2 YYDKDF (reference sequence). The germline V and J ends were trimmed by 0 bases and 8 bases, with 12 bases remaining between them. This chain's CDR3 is CATSRDLGFGTQYF. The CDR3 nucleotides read TGTGCCACCAGCAGAGATCTCGGGTTCGGTACGCAGTATTTT.

The CDR3 DNA sequence: TGCAGCGTCCCCCCCCAGACACGACGGGACAGGGGGCTCAATGAGCAGTTCTTC. Translated: CSVPPQTRRDRGLNEQFF. The chain carries TRBV29-1 and TRBJ2-1; 12 bases agree with TRBD1. The V and J ends lost 6 bases and 6 bases, in that order; junction bases with no gene match: 18. Germline CDR1 and CDR2: SQVTM and ANQGSEA. The CDR3 spans 18 residues.

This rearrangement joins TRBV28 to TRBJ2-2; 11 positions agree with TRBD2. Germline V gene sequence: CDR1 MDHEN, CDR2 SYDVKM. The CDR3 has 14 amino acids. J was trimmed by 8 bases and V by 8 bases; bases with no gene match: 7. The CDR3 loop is CASGPSGRTGELFF. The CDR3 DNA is TGTGCCAGCGGGCCTAGCGGGAGGACTGGGGAGCTGTTTTTT.

The chain's CDR3 is CASSTGQVNGYTF. The CDR3 DNA follows: TGCGCCAGCAGCACGGGACAGGTGAATGGCTACACCTTC. The rearrangement joins TRBV5-1 to TRBJ1-2; 8 bases line up with TRBD1. Germline V gene sequence: CDR1 SGHRS, CDR2 YFSETQ. V lost 4 bases to trimming and J lost 6 bases; unmatched junction nucleotides: 5. This CDR3 has 13 residues.

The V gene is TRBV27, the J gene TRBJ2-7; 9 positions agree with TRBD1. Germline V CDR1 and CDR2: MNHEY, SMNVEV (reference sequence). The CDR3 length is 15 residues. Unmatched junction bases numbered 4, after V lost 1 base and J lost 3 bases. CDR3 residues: CASSLFYRGLYEQYF. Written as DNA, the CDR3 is TGTGCCAGCAGTTTATTCTACAGGGGGCTCTACGAGCAGTACTTC.

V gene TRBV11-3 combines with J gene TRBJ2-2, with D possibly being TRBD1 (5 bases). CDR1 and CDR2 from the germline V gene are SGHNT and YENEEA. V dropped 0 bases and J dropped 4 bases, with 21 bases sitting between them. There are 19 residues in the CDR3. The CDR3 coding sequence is TGTGCCAGCAGCTTAGATCTTCCCCTGGCAGGGCCAGGCACCGGGGAGCTGTTTTTT. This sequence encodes CASSLDLPLAGPGTGELFF.

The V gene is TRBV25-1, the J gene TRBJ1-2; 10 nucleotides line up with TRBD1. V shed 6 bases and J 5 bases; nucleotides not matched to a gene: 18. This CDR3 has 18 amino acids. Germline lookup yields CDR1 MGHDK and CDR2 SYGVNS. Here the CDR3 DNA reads TGTGCCAGCAGCGGCTCACCACCGGGACAGGGGCCCAAGTATGGCTACACCTTC. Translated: CASSGSPPGQGPKYGYTF.

The CDR3 region is CASGLDYTGGYTF. The CDR3 DNA sequence: TGTGCTAGTGGTTTGGACTATACGGGTGGCTACACCTTC. This rearrangement joins TRBV12-5 to TRBJ1-2; D not resolved. V lost 1 base, J lost 7 bases, and 10 bases lay in between. This CDR3 contains 13 residues. Germline V gives CDR1 LGHNT, CDR2 FRNRAP.

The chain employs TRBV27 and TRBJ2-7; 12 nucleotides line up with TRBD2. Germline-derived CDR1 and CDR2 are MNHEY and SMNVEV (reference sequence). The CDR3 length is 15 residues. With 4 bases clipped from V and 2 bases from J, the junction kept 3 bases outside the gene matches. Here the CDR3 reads CASSWTSGVTYEQYF. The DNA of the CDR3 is TGTGCCAGCAGTTGGACTAGCGGGGTTACCTACGAGCAGTACTTC.

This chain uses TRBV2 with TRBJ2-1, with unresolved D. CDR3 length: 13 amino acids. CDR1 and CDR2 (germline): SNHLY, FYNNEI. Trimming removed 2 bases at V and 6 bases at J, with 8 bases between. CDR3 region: CASSEMGSNEQFF. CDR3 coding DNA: TGTGCCAGCAGTGAAATGGGCAGCAATGAGCAGTTCTTC.

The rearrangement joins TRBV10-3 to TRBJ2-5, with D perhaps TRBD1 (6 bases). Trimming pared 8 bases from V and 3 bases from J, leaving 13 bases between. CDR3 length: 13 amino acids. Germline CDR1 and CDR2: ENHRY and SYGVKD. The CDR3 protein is CAIGRDKKETQYF. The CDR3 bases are TGTGCCATCGGACGGGACAAGAAAGAGACCCAGTACTTC.

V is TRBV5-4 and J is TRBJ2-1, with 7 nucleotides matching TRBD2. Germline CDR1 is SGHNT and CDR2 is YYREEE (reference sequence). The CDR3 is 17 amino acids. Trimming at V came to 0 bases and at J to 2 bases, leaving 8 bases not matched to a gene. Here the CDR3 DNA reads TGTGCCAGCAGCTTGGCACCCGCGGGGGTGGCCTACAATGAGCAGTTCTTC. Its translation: CASSLAPAGVAYNEQFF.

The CDR3 is CATRERTSGYNEQFF. The CDR3 DNA is TGTGCCACCAGAGAGAGGACTAGCGGTTACAATGAGCAGTTCTTC. The chain carries TRBV6-6 and TRBJ2-1, with 10 bases matching TRBD2. This CDR3 spans 15 amino acids. CDR1 is MNHNY, CDR2 SVGAGI, per germline (reference sequence). V was clipped by 10 bases and J by 4 bases; unmatched bases: 10.

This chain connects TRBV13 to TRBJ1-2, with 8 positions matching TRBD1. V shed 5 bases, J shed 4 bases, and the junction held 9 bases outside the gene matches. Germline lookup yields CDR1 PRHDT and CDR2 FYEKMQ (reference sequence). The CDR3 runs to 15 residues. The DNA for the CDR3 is TGTGCCAGCAGCCGCCCGACAGGGGACCCCTATGGCTACACCTTC. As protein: CASSRPTGDPYGYTF. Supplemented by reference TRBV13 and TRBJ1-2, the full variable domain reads AAGVIQSPRHLIKEKRETATLKCYPIPRHDTVYWYQQGPGQDPQFLISFYEKMQSDKGSIPDRFSAQQFSDYHSELNMSSLELGDSALYFCASSRPTGDPYGYTFGSGTRLTVV.

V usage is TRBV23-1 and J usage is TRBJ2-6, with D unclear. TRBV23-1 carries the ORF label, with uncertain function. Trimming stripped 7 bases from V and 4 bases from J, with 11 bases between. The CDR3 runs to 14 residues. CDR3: CASINGCGANVLTF. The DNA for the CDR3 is TGCGCCAGCATCAACGGGTGCGGGGCCAACGTCCTGACTTTC.

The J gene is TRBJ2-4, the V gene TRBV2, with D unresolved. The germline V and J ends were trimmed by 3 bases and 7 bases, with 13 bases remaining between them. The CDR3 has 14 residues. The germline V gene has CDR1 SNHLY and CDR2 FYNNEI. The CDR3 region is CASSDTSSANIQYF. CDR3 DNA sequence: TGTGCCAGCAGTGATACCTCGAGTGCTAACATTCAGTACTTC. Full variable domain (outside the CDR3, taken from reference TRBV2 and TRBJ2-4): EPEVTQTPSHQVTQMGQEVILRCVPISNHLYFYWYRQILGQKVEFLVSFYNNEISEKSEIFDDQFSVERPDGSNFTLKIRSTKLEDSAMYFCASSDTSSANIQYFGAGTRLSVL.

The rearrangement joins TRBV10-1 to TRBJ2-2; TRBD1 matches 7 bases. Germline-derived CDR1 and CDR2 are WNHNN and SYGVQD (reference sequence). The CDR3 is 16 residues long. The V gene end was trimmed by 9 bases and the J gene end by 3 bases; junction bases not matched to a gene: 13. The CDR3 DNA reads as TGCGCCAGTTTAAAAAGGGACAGTCCGGACACCGGGGAGCTGTTTTTT. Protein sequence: CASLKRDSPDTGELFF.

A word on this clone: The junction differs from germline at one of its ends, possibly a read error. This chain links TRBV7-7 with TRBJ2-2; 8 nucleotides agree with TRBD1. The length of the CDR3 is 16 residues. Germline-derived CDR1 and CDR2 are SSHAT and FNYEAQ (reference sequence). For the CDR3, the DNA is TGTGCTAGCAGCCCGCGTGGACAGGGTAAAACCGGGGAGCTGTTTTTT. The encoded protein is CASSPRGQGKTGELFF.

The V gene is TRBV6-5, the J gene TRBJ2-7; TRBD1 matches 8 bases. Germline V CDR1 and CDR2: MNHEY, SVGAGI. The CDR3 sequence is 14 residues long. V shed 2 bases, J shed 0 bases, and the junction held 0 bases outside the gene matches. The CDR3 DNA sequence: TGTGCCAGCAGTTACGACAGGGGCTCCTACGAGCAGTACTTC. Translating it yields CASSYDRGSYEQYF.

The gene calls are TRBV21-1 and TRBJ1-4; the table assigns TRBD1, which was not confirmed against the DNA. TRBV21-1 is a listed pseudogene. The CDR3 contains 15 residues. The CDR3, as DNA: TGTGCCAGCAGCAAGAGTCCAGGGCTTTATGAAAAACTGTTTTTT. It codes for CASSKSPGLYEKLFF.

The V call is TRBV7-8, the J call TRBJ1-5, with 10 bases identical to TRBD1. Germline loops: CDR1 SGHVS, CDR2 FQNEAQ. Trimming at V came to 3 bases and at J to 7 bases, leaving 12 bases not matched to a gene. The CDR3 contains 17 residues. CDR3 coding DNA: TGTGCCAGCAGCTTTGCTCGATGGGACAGGGGAGGGCAGCCCCAGCATTTT. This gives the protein CASSFARWDRGGQPQHF.